The 31 T cell receptor beta chains below come from one sample, sequenced in a study of shared clonotypes between healthy human individuals (dated by TCRdb to the early 2020s). CD8 naive samples were obtained by positive selection for CCR7 among CD45RO-negative cells, yielding a CD45RA+CCR7+ population from which TemRA cells were excluded. The library was built by means of the immunoSEQ multiplex PCR assay. Sourced from immuneACCESS, this table was stored by TCRdb with only in-frame sequences that have V and J called. A share of the clones is absent; for the studies checked, an unresolved V gene accounts for under half, and the remainder has no known explanation. The sample yields about 2.1 million clones; just over 90% were counted once. The ten largest clones capture roughly 1.7% of the sample. The sample taken for sequencing was naive CD8+ T cells from PBMCs. This specimen's cell subset or site label, interpreted: CD45RA+CCR7+. The receptor source for this set is a young man in good health. Some clones in this sample may be carry-over from other donors' samples.

This chain links TRBV15 with TRBJ1-1, with TRBD1 identical over 7 bases. Germline CDR1 reads LNHNV; CDR2 reads YYDKDF (reference sequence). The CDR3 consists of 17 residues. Trimming cost V 0 bases and J 5 bases; bases outside gene matches: 12. The CDR3 DNA follows: TGTGCCACCAGCAGAGATCGGAGTACAGGGGCGGAAACTGAAGCTTTCTTT. Residues: CATSRDRSTGAETEAFF.

With respect to this clone: Different DNA sequences within this sample yield the same CDR3. The V gene is TRBV7-9, the J gene TRBJ2-5; tentative D call: TRBD2 (6 bases). The V end was cut by 4 bases, the J end by 3 bases, with 6 bases between. CDR3 length: 12 residues. The germline gives CDR1 SEHNR, CDR2 FQNEAQ (reference sequence). As DNA, the CDR3 is TGTGCCAGCAGCTCGGGAGAAGAGACCCAGTACTTC. Its protein product is CASSSGEETQYF.

The chain joins TRBV4-1 to TRBJ2-4, with a weak D call TRBD1 (5 bases). Between the trimmed V and J ends, which lost 7 bases and 5 bases, there was a span of 15 bases. Germline CDR1 MGHRA, CDR2 YSYEKL. The length of the CDR3 is 14 residues. The CDR3 coding sequence is TGCGCCAGCACACAGGAGCTCCACCAAAACATTCAGTACTTC. The encoded protein is CASTQELHQNIQYF.

The chain combines TRBV27 with TRBJ1-2; D is perhaps TRBD1 (6 bases). The CDR3 runs 13 residues. Per the germline V gene, CDR1 is MNHEY and CDR2 is SMNVEV (reference sequence). V lost 5 bases to trimming and J lost 4 bases, with 11 bases between them. Written as DNA, the CDR3 is TGTGCCAGCAGTCAAACAGGGCCCTATGGCTACACCTTC. It codes for CASSQTGPYGYTF.

This sequence joins TRBV11-2 and TRBJ2-7, with D tentatively TRBD2 (5 bases). CDR1 is SGHAT, CDR2 FQNNGV, per germline. The V end lost 2 bases, the J end lost 0 bases, and 8 bases lay between the germline ends. The CDR3 consists of 14 residues. The CDR3 DNA sequence: TGTGCCAGCAGCTTAACTCGGGACTCCTACGAGCAGTACTTC. It encodes CASSLTRDSYEQYF.

This clone was seen just once. The chain combines TRBV9 with TRBJ1-2, with D hard to call. The CDR3 extends over 15 amino acids. V was clipped by 0 bases and J by 4 bases, with 13 bases between them. Germline-derived CDR1 and CDR2 are SGDLS and YYNGEE. The CDR3, as DNA: TGTGCCAGCAGCGTAGGTGGAGAACTGGGCTATGGCTACACCTTC. This encodes CASSVGGELGYGYTF.

The chain is built from TRBV28 and TRBJ2-5; 9 nucleotides match TRBD1. The CDR3 is 16 amino acids. Unmatched junction bases numbered 13, after V lost 8 bases and J lost 3 bases. Germline V gives CDR1 MDHEN, CDR2 SYDVKM. The CDR3 sequence is CASRTGRDRVKETQYF. CDR3 coding DNA: TGTGCCAGCCGAACCGGTCGGGACAGGGTTAAAGAGACCCAGTACTTC.

The chain carries TRBV9 and TRBJ1-2, with 8 bases lining up with TRBD1. The CDR3 has 13 amino acids. V lost 0 bases and J lost 7; bases outside the gene matches: 2. CDR1 is SGDLS, CDR2 YYNGEE, per germline. The CDR3 DNA follows: TGTGCCAGCAGCGTAGGGACAGGGCCTGGCTACACCTTC. Translation: CASSVGTGPGYTF. The variable domain in full, with the rest retrieved from reference TRBV9 and TRBJ1-2, is DSGVTQTPKHLITATGQRVTLRCSPRSGDLSVYWYQQSLDQGLQFLIQYYNGEERAKGNILERFSAQQFPDLHSELNLSSLELGDSALYFCASSVGTGPGYTFGSGTRLTVV.

The J gene is TRBJ2-1, the V gene TRBV6-6, with D uncertain. The CDR3 length is 13 residues. V lost 6 bases and J lost 5, with 11 bases in between. Germline V lookup: CDR1 MNHNY, CDR2 SVGAGI (reference sequence). The DNA of the CDR3 is TGTGCCAGCAGCCACGGGCAGGACAATGAGCAGTTCTTC. This codes for CASSHGQDNEQFF.

Written as DNA, the CDR3 is TGTGCCAGCAGCTTGGGGACTAGCGGGAGACGGGCCTACGAGCAGTACTTC. Protein sequence: CASSLGTSGRRAYEQYF. This chain joins TRBV5-5 and TRBJ2-7; 13 bases match TRBD2. This CDR3 is built from 17 residues. CDR1 and CDR2 from the germline V gene are SGHKS and YYEKEE (reference sequence). J was trimmed by 2 bases and V by 0 bases; bases with no gene match: 5.

The CDR3 DNA reads as TGTGCCAGCAGCCCCATGGTCAGGGCAGACTATGGCTACACCTTC. It codes for CASSPMVRADYGYTF. The V gene is TRBV28, the J gene TRBJ1-2; tentative D call: TRBD1 (5 bases). Trimming shortened V by 6 bases and J by 3 bases, and 17 bases separated the two germline ends. The CDR3 length is 15 residues. Germline values: CDR1 MDHEN, CDR2 SYDVKM.

This chain uses TRBV5-3 with TRBJ2-1; 7 nucleotides agree with TRBD1. TRBV5-3 is reported as an ORF; its role is uncertain. Germline trimming cut 7 bases from V and 3 bases from J; bases unmatched to any gene: 16. The CDR3 contains 17 residues. In nucleotides, the CDR3 is TGTGCCAGATTCAGACAGGGAGAGTTACCCCGCTACAATGAGCAGTTCTTC. It translates to CARFRQGELPRYNEQFF.

V is TRBV7-9 and J is TRBJ2-7; a weak D match, TRBD2 (6 bases). In germline, CDR1 is SEHNR, CDR2 FQNEAQ (reference sequence). V dropped 5 bases and J dropped 4 bases, with 12 bases sitting between them. The CDR3 has 13 residues. DNA of the CDR3: TGTGCCAGCAGCCCCCGTAGCGGATACGAGCAGTACTTC. Translating gives CASSPRSGYEQYF.

This clone has a handful of counts. The genes are TRBV6-5 and TRBJ1-1; D gene unclear. V lost 6 bases and J 8 bases, leaving 10 bases between the germline ends. This CDR3 has 11 amino acids. Looked up from germline, CDR1 is MNHEY and CDR2 is SVGAGI. CDR3 in amino acids: CASRRRREAFF. CDR3 DNA: TGTGCCAGCAGGAGACGGAGAGAAGCTTTCTTT.

The genes are TRBV4-2 and TRBJ1-2, with D tentatively TRBD1 (6 bases). Trimming cost V 4 bases and J 6 bases, with 15 bases left between them. Looked up from germline, CDR1 is LGHNA and CDR2 is YNFKEQ. This CDR3 comprises 14 residues. The CDR3 DNA is TGTGCCAGCAGCCTAGACAGGAACGGGGATGGCTACACCTTC. This encodes CASSLDRNGDGYTF.

V is TRBV4-3 and J is TRBJ2-7, with D perhaps being TRBD1 or TRBD2 (5 bases each). The V gene's germline CDR1 is LGHNA and CDR2 YSLEER. The V end was cut by 1 base, the J end by 4 bases, with 14 bases between. The CDR3 spans 15 residues. The CDR3 reads CASSQVTGWGYEQYF. The CDR3 region has the DNA TGCGCCAGCAGCCAAGTGACGGGGTGGGGGTACGAGCAGTACTTC.

The CDR3 loop is CASSLWNREGEKLFF. CDR3 nucleotide sequence: TGTGCCAGCAGCTTATGGAACCGGGAAGGAGAAAAACTGTTTTTT. V and J are TRBV7-9 and TRBJ1-4; D is ambiguous. This CDR3 has 15 amino acids. Between the trimmed V and J ends, which lost 2 bases and 8 bases, there was a span of 15 bases. Germline assignment: CDR1 SEHNR and CDR2 FQNEAQ (reference sequence). Filled out from reference TRBV7-9 and TRBJ1-4, the complete variable domain reads DTGVSQNPRHKITKRGQNVTFRCDPISEHNRLYWYRQTLGQGPEFLTYFQNEAQLEKSRLLSDRFSAERPKGSFSTLEIQRTEQGDSAMYLCASSLWNREGEKLFFGSGTQLSVL.

In regard to this clone: The junction and the germline gene differ at one end; a read error may be behind it. Distinct nucleotide sequences in the sample also encode this CDR3. The rearrangement joins TRBV7-2 to TRBJ1-1; TRBD1 matches 7 bases. Germline V gene sequence: CDR1 SGHTA, CDR2 FQGNSA. This CDR3 has 12 residues. The CDR3 loop is CASSSRGSEAFF. DNA of the CDR3: TGCGCCAGCAGCTCCAGGGGGTCCGAAGCTTTCTTT.

The V gene is TRBV15, the J gene TRBJ2-3, with D perhaps assigned TRBD1 or TRBD2 (5 bases each). The CDR3 is made up of 13 amino acids. CDR1 and CDR2 (germline): LNHNV, YYDKDF (reference sequence). The CDR3, as DNA: TGTGCTTCCGGAGAGGGGAGAGCTGATACGCAGTATTTT. It translates to CASGEGRADTQYF. Complete variable domain (other parts from reference TRBV15 and TRBJ2-3): DAMVIQNPRYQVTQFGKPVTLSCSQTLNHNVMYWYQQKSSQAPKLLFHYYDKDFNNEADTPDNFQSRRPNTSFCFLDIRSPGLGDTAMYLCASGEGRADTQYFGPGTRLTVL.

This chain joins TRBV6-5 and TRBJ2-1; no firm D call. The CDR3 loop spans 13 amino acids. Deletions cut 2 bases from V and 5 bases from J, with 7 bases between. Germline lookup yields CDR1 MNHEY and CDR2 SVGAGI. CDR3: CASSYRWDNEQFF. DNA for the CDR3: TGTGCCAGCAGTTACCGTTGGGACAATGAGCAGTTCTTC.

The chain employs TRBV28 and TRBJ2-2; D is ambiguous. Trimming removed 6 bases at V and 1 base at J, with 12 bases between. Germline lookup yields CDR1 MDHEN and CDR2 SYDVKM. The CDR3 totals 15 residues. The CDR3 here is CASSPVGLNTGELFF. CDR3 DNA: TGTGCCAGCAGCCCGGTAGGGCTGAACACCGGGGAGCTGTTTTTT. The full variable domain, rest sourced from reference TRBV28 and TRBJ2-2, is DVKVTQSSRYLVKRTGEKVFLECVQDMDHENMFWYRQDPGLGLRLIYFSYDVKMKEKGDIPEGYSVSREKKERFSLILESASTNQTSMYLCASSPVGLNTGELFFGEGSRLTVL.

The chain couples TRBV29-1 to TRBJ2-3; 8 bases fit TRBD2. CDR1 is SQVTM, CDR2 ANQGSEA, per germline. The V gene end was trimmed by 4 bases and the J gene end by 2 bases; junction bases not matched to a gene: 11. The CDR3 runs to 16 residues. CDR3 sequence: CSVVGSGRGTTDTQYF. The CDR3 DNA is TGCAGCGTTGTTGGATCCGGGAGGGGGACCACAGATACGCAGTATTTT.

The chain links TRBV7-3 to TRBJ2-2, with D uncertain. This CDR3 has 13 amino acids. Germline V gives CDR1 SGHTA, CDR2 FQGTGA. The V and J ends lost 4 bases and 8 bases respectively, with 11 bases between them. CDR3 DNA sequence: TGTGCCAGCAGCTCCATTATAAGTGGGGAGCTGTTTTTT. The encoded protein is CASSSIISGELFF. Based on the CDR3 plus reference TRBV7-3 and TRBJ2-2, the full variable domain is GAGVSQTPSNKVTEKGKYVELRCDPISGHTALYWYRQSLGQGPEFLIYFQGTGAADDSGLPNDRFFAVRPEGSVSTLKIQRTERGDSAVYLCASSSIISGELFFGEGSRLTVL.

The V and J genes are TRBV4-3 and TRBJ2-5; D is unclear. CDR3 length: 13 amino acids. Germline lookup yields CDR1 LGHNA and CDR2 YSLEER. The germline V and J ends were trimmed by 2 bases and 5 bases, with 9 bases remaining between them. The CDR3 DNA follows: TGCGCCAGCAGCCAACGAAACGGGGAGACCCAGTACTTC. This sequence encodes CASSQRNGETQYF.

The chain uses TRBV4-3 and TRBJ2-7; D gene ambiguous. This CDR3 spans 14 amino acids. V shed 0 bases and J shed 1 base, with 7 bases lying between them. Looked up from germline, CDR1 is LGHNA and CDR2 is YSLEER. The CDR3 DNA is TGCGCCAGCAGCCAAGATTTCCGGTCCTACGAGCAGTACTTC. It yields the protein CASSQDFRSYEQYF.

The gene calls are TRBV11-2 and TRBJ2-3; weak D call: TRBD2 (5 bases). CDR1 is SGHAT and CDR2 is FQNNGV in the germline V gene. The CDR3 runs 15 residues. With 2 bases removed from V and 0 bases from J, the gap between germline ends came to 9 bases. CDR3 DNA: TGTGCCAGCAGCTTAATACAGCGGAGCACAGATACGCAGTATTTT. Translating it yields CASSLIQRSTDTQYF.

The V gene is TRBV28, the J gene TRBJ1-1, with D maybe TRBD1 (6 bases). The CDR3 covers 14 residues. The ends were cut back, 3 bases at V and 8 bases at J, with 16 bases in the middle. Germline lookup yields CDR1 MDHEN and CDR2 SYDVKM. CDR3 region: CASSLPRGRSEAFF. The CDR3 DNA is TGTGCCAGCAGTTTGCCCCGGGGGCGGTCCGAAGCTTTCTTT. The whole variable domain, remainder taken from reference TRBV28 and TRBJ1-1, is DVKVTQSSRYLVKRTGEKVFLECVQDMDHENMFWYRQDPGLGLRLIYFSYDVKMKEKGDIPEGYSVSREKKERFSLILESASTNQTSMYLCASSLPRGRSEAFFGQGTRLTVV.

Worth noting for this clone: Other DNA sequences of this sample code for an identical CDR3. CDR3 DNA sequence: TGTGCCAGCAGCTTAGTGTTAGCCGCTAATGAGCAGTTCTTC. Encoded protein: CASSLVLAANEQFF. The rearrangement links TRBV7-2 to TRBJ2-1; no clear D gene. Between the trimmed V and J ends, which lost 1 base and 7 bases, there was a span of 11 bases. Germline V CDR1 and CDR2: SGHTA, FQGNSA. This CDR3 contains 14 residues. The full variable domain, rest sourced from reference TRBV7-2 and TRBJ2-1, is GAGVSQSPSNKVTEKGKDVELRCDPISGHTALYWYRQSLGQGLEFLIYFQGNSAPDKSGLPSDRFSAERTGGSVSTLTIQRTQQEDSAVYLCASSLVLAANEQFFGPGTRLTVL.

The V and J genes are TRBV7-7 and TRBJ1-4; no clear D gene. V was shortened by 1 base and J by 6 bases, with 21 bases between the two germline ends. Germline values: CDR1 SSHAT, CDR2 FNYEAQ (reference sequence). The CDR3 has 18 residues. Here the CDR3 DNA reads TGTGCCAGCAGCTTAGGAACTTCGGGCGGCAGAACCCATGAAAAACTGTTTTTT. Translating it yields CASSLGTSGGRTHEKLFF. The full variable domain, completed using reference TRBV7-7 and TRBJ1-4, is GAGVSQSPRYKVTKRGQDVTLRCDPISSHATLYWYQQALGQGPEFLTYFNYEAQPDKSGLPSDRFSAERPEGSISTLTIQRTEQRDSAMYRCASSLGTSGGRTHEKLFFGSGTQLSVL.

The chain links TRBV28 to TRBJ2-1, with D maybe TRBD2 (5 bases). This CDR3 spans 14 amino acids. CDR1 is MDHEN and CDR2 is SYDVKM in the germline V gene. Trimming left V 4 bases short and J 5 bases short, with 12 bases between. CDR3 nucleotides: TGTGCCAGCAGTTCCTACCCGGAGGACAATGAGCAGTTCTTC. Protein sequence: CASSSYPEDNEQFF. The variable domain in full, completed from reference TRBV28 and TRBJ2-1, reads DVKVTQSSRYLVKRTGEKVFLECVQDMDHENMFWYRQDPGLGLRLIYFSYDVKMKEKGDIPEGYSVSREKKERFSLILESASTNQTSMYLCASSSYPEDNEQFFGPGTRLTVL.

This clone was observed a single time. The chain employs TRBV11-2 and TRBJ1-2; 9 positions agree with TRBD1. Germline V gene lookup returns CDR1 SGHAT and CDR2 FQNNGV. This CDR3 has 17 residues. V shed 5 bases and J 4 bases; nucleotides not matched to a gene: 14. The CDR3 DNA sequence: TGTGCCAGCAGCCTGCTAAGGACAGGGGAGCGTTTCTATGGCTACACCTTC. Translated: CASSLLRTGERFYGYTF.